This is a list of T cell receptor beta chains from one sample in a study of CD8+CD57+ T cells in acquired aplastic anemia. TCRdb used MiXCR to reprocess the reads, holding one entry per CDR3 protein. The table includes about 160,000 distinct CDR3 sequences, around 52% detected once. Sequencing input: sorted CD4+, CD8+, or CD8+CD57+ T cells (not recorded which) from PBMCs. The source of these receptors is a human donor with aplastic anemia. CDR3s include the opening cysteine and the closing phenylalanine or tryptophan. A D gene is named only where the DNA matches it firmly. Clone size is not always given. Where it is, it says once, few, many or a class for expanded clones.

TRBJ1-6	14	.	TRBV7-9	.	TGTGCCAGCAGTTCGCACAGTGGGAACTCACCCCTCCACTTT	CASSSHSGNSPLHF
TRBJ2-7	15	TRBD1	TRBV2	many	TGTGCCAGCAGGCACCGGGACAGCCTTTCCTACGAGCAGTACTTC	CASRHRDSLSYEQYF
TRBJ1-1	17	.	TRBV29-1	.	TGCAGCGTTGAAGATAAGGGGGACCAGGGGATTCACACTGAAGCTTTCTTT	CSVEDKGDQGIHTEAFF
TRBJ2-6	15	.	TRBV19	.	TGTGCCAGTAGTATAAGTGGGTCTGGGGCCAACGTCCTGACTTTC	CASSISGSGANVLTF
TRBJ1-2	16	.	TRBV3-1	.	TGTGCCAGCAGCCAAGATGGAAGAGGAGGGTGGAATGGCTACACCTTC	CASSQDGRGGWNGYTF
TRBJ1-1	12	.	TRBV19	.	TGTGCCAGTAGTATGGGGTACACTGAAGCTTTCTTT	CASSMGYTEAFF
TRBJ1-1	14	.	TRBV11-3	.	TGTGCCAGCAGCTCCCTGCGGGGGGAGACTGAAGCTTTCTTT	CASSSLRGETEAFF
TRBJ2-7	15	TRBD1	TRBV19	many	TGTGCCAGTAGTATCTCCCCGGGGACAGCCTACGAGCAGTACTTC	CASSISPGTAYEQYF
TRBJ2-3	11	.	TRBV20-1	.	TGCAGTGCTAGAGAGGTGACACAGCAGTATTTT	CSAREVTQQYF
TRBJ2-3	15	.	TRBV9	many	TGTGCCAGCAGCCCGTCGTCCGGAGAAAGGGATACGCAGTATTTT	CASSPSSGERDTQYF
TRBJ2-1	12	TRBD1	TRBV20-1	.	TGCAGTGCTAGACGTCAGGGGGCTTCGCAGTTCTTC	CSARRQGASQFF
TRBJ2-1	14	.	TRBV13	many	TGTGCCAGCAGCTTCGCGAACACCTACAATGAGCAGTTCTTC	CASSFANTYNEQFF
TRBJ1-1	15	TRBD1	TRBV10-1	.	TGTGCCAGCAGCGGGGGACAGGGTTCATACACTGAAGCTTTCTTT	CASSGGQGSYTEAFF
TRBJ1-6	14	.	TRBV10-3	.	TGTGCCATCAGTGAGGATAGTGCTAATTCACCCCTCCACTTT	CAISEDSANSPLHF
TRBJ2-7	16	.	TRBV7-8	many	TGTGCCAGCAGCTTACCTCTTGAGACTGCCAACTACGAGCAGTACTTC	CASSLPLETANYEQYF
TRBJ1-1	10	.	TRBV30	.	TGTGTCTGGAGTGTAGTTAAAGCTTTCTTT	CVWSVVKAFF
TRBJ2-2	15	.	TRBV7-8	.	TGTGCCAGCAGCTTAGGATGGGGTTCGGGCGGGGAGCTGTTTTTT	CASSLGWGSGGELFF
TRBJ1-5	13	.	TRBV6-6	few	TGTGCCAGCAGTGACCAGGGGTTACAGCCCCAGCATTTT	CASSDQGLQPQHF
TRBJ1-2	15	TRBD1	TRBV5-1	many	TGCGCCAGCAGAGGGGTCGACAGGGCCAACTATGGCTACACCTTC	CASRGVDRANYGYTF
TRBJ1-1	16	.	TRBV11-1	.	TGTGCCAGCAGCTTAGCGGGTCGGGGGAAGACCACTGAAGCTTTCTTT	CASSLAGRGKTTEAFF
TRBJ1-1	14	.	TRBV2	.	TGTACCAGCAGTGACGGAGGTGCTGGGACTGAAGCTTTCTTC	CTSSDGGAGTEAFF
TRBJ2-7	16	TRBD2	TRBV7-8	few	TGTGCCAGCAGCTTACTGACTAGCGGGTTCTCCTACGAGCAGTACTTC	CASSLLTSGFSYEQYF
TRBJ2-7	16	TRBD1	TRBV19	.	TGTGCCAGTAGTAGGTCCGGGACAGGGGTTCCATACGAGCAGTACTTC	CASSRSGTGVPYEQYF
TRBJ2-1	13	.	TRBV19	many	TGTGCCAGTAGTACCCTGGGCGGGAATGAGCAGTTCTTC	CASSTLGGNEQFF
TRBJ2-7	15	.	TRBV12-3/TRBV12-4	many	TGTGTCAGCACCGAAGGGCTTCACAGCTCCTACGAGCAGTACTTC	CVSTEGLHSSYEQYF
TRBJ1-2	12	.	TRBV20-1	many	TGCAGTGCTAGGGTTTTGAGGCCTGGCTACACCTTC	CSARVLRPGYTF
TRBJ1-5	14	TRBD1	TRBV6-1	.	TGTGCCAGCAACACAGGGGGAGGGAGACAGCCCCAGCATTTT	CASNTGGGRQPQHF
TRBJ1-3	14	.	TRBV15	.	TGTGCCACCAGCAGAGATGGAGGGGTAAACACCATATATTTT	CATSRDGGVNTIYF
TRBJ1-6	15	TRBD1	TRBV12-3/TRBV12-4	.	TGTGCCAGCAGTTTAGCGCAGGGGGGTGATTCACCCCTCCACTTT	CASSLAQGGDSPLHF
TRBJ1-5	13	TRBD1	TRBV19	once	TGTGCCAGTAGAGGGGGCCAGAACGAGCCCCAGCATTTT	CASRGGQNEPQHF
TRBJ1-2	13	.	TRBV29-1	.	TGCAGCGTTGCCCCAGGTAGCGGCTATGGCTACACCTTC	CSVAPGSGYGYTF
TRBJ2-2	16	.	TRBV5-6	.	TGTGCCAGCACCCTAGGTTTTCCGTTGGGCACCGGGGAGCTGTTTTTT	CASTLGFPLGTGELFF
TRBJ1-1	15	.	TRBV10-3	.	TGTGCCGTCAGAGAATTACAGGGAATGAACACTGAAGCTTTCTTT	CAVRELQGMNTEAFF
TRBJ1-1	13	.	TRBV12-3/TRBV12-4	once	TGTGCCAGCAGCCCTACAGGGAGCAGTGAAGCTTTCTTT	CASSPTGSSEAFF
TRBJ2-1	17	TRBD2	TRBV25-1	many	TGTGCCAGCAGTGAATATAAAGCGGGAGGGCCCGGGAATGAGCAGTTCTTC	CASSEYKAGGPGNEQFF
TRBJ2-7	15	.	TRBV10-3	.	TGTGCCATCAGTGCCGCTGGGGACGGCTCCTACGAGCAGTACTTC	CAISAAGDGSYEQYF
TRBJ1-2	14	TRBD1	TRBV9	many	TGTGCCAGCAGCGAAGACAGGGTCGGGATGGGCTACACCTTC	CASSEDRVGMGYTF
TRBJ1-1	12	.	TRBV6-1	many	TGTGCCAGCAGTGAATTGGGCACTGAAGCTTTCTTT	CASSELGTEAFF
TRBJ2-7	13	.	TRBV29-1	.	TGCAGCGTTGTAACAGGGAGCTCCTACGAGCAGTACTTC	CSVVTGSSYEQYF
TRBJ1-1	15	.	TRBV19	.	TGTACCAGTAGTCACGTCTGGGGAGGCTTCTCTGAAGCTTTCTTT	CTSSHVWGGFSEAFF
TRBJ1-6	13	.	TRBV7-3	.	TGTGCCAGCAGCCGTGTTTTGACCTCACCCCTCCACTTT	CASSRVLTSPLHF
TRBJ1-1	13	.	TRBV7-6	.	TGTGCCAGCAGCCGCCTAATAGGCACTGAAGCTTTCTTT	CASSRLIGTEAFF